The next 32 T cell receptor beta chains were all read from a single sample in a study of blood T cell repertoires in COVID-19. Sequencing was performed with immunoSEQ multiplex PCR; in TCRdb, only in-frame clones are kept and a portion is missing. In the table there are about 330,000 clones, roughly 86% of which are singletons. The specimen sequenced was peripheral blood. The receptors shown here come from a man aged 25 to 40 with COVID-19, enrolled during active disease.

This clone was observed a single time. V usage is TRBV19 and J usage is TRBJ1-1; no firm D call. This CDR3 has 14 amino acids. The germline V and J ends were trimmed by 0 bases and 7 bases, with 12 bases remaining between them. The germline CDR1 and CDR2 sequences are LNHDA and SQIVND (reference sequence). CDR3 coding DNA: TGTGCCAGTAGTATAGATTTGAGCGGAGTTGAAGCTTTCTTT. This gives the protein CASSIDLSGVEAFF. Based on the CDR3 plus reference TRBV19 and TRBJ1-1, the full variable domain is DGGITQSPKYLFRKEGQNVTLSCEQNLNHDAMYWYRQDPGQGLRLIYYSQIVNDFQKGDIAEGYSVSREKKESFPLTVTSAQKNPTAFYLCASSIDLSGVEAFFGQGTRLTVV.

The chain carries TRBV28 and TRBJ1-6; TRBD1 agrees at 8 bases. The ends lost 6 bases at V and 3 bases at J; junction bases unmatched: 7. Germline V lookup: CDR1 MDHEN, CDR2 SYDVKM. The CDR3 covers 16 residues. CDR3 nucleotides: TGTGCCAGCAGACCGACAGGGGCAATCTATAATTCACCCCTCCACTTT. It encodes CASRPTGAIYNSPLHF.

The J gene is TRBJ1-3, the V gene TRBV28; perhaps TRBD1 as D (6 bases). The CDR3 consists of 15 residues. V lost 6 bases and J 1 base, leaving 13 bases between the germline ends. Germline values: CDR1 MDHEN, CDR2 SYDVKM. CDR3 amino acids: CASSSDRRSGNTIYF. DNA for the CDR3: TGTGCCAGCAGCTCCGACAGGAGATCTGGAAACACCATATATTTT.

The genes are TRBV5-4 and TRBJ2-7; D not certain. There are 15 residues in the CDR3. Germline V CDR1 and CDR2: SGHNT, YYREEE (reference sequence). Trimming removed 4 bases at V and 0 bases at J, with 14 bases between. CDR3 amino acids: CASSPSGPLSYEQYF. The CDR3 coding sequence is TGTGCCAGCAGCCCCTCGGGTCCGCTCTCCTACGAGCAGTACTTC.

This clone was picked up one time. The chain recombines TRBV5-6 with TRBJ2-2, with D maybe TRBD2 (6 bases). Per the germline V gene, CDR1 is SGHDT and CDR2 is YYEEEE. The CDR3 covers 16 residues. The V and J ends lost 4 bases and 6 bases respectively, with 19 bases between them. CDR3 nucleotides: TGTGCCAGCAGCCCGACCTTTCTTCTAGCGTCCGGGGAGCTGTTTTTT. This translates into CASSPTFLLASGELFF.

This clone was recorded a few times. This rearrangement joins TRBV18 to TRBJ1-5; TRBD1 matches at 9 bases. There are 18 residues in the CDR3. V dropped 6 bases and J dropped 1; count of bases not matched to a gene: 13. CDR1 is KGHSH and CDR2 is LQKENI in the germline V gene. CDR3 in amino acids: CASSLSLGQGASNQPQHF. The CDR3 DNA reads TGTGCCAGCTCGCTCTCCTTGGGACAGGGAGCGAGCAATCAGCCCCAGCATTTT. Using reference TRBV18 and TRBJ1-5 for the parts outside the CDR3, the full variable domain is NAGVMQNPRHLVRRRGQEARLRCSPMKGHSHVYWYRQLPEEGLKFMVYLQKENIIDESGMPKERFSAEFPKEGPSILRIQQVVRGDSAAYFCASSLSLGQGASNQPQHFGDGTRLSIL.

The rearrangement links TRBV7-9 to TRBJ1-2; D not certain. CDR1 SEHNR and CDR2 FQNEAQ come from the germline V gene (reference sequence). The CDR3 covers 13 residues. The V gene lost 5 bases and the J gene lost 6 bases, with 13 bases spanning the gap. The CDR3 is CASSPPGVDGYTF. Here the CDR3 DNA reads TGTGCCAGCAGCCCCCCCGGGGTTGATGGCTACACCTTC.

This sequence joins TRBV3-1 (or the pseudogene TRBV3-2) and TRBJ1-2; 7 bases are a match to TRBD1. The germline V gene encodes CDR1 LGHDT and CDR2 YNNKEL (reference sequence). This CDR3 comprises 16 residues. V lost 1 base and J lost 5; bases outside the gene matches: 10. For the CDR3, the DNA is TGTGCCAGCAGCCAAGTCGGGGGACAGACCCAGTATGGCTACACCTTC. The encoded protein is CASSQVGGQTQYGYTF.

This clone was detected only once. V gene TRBV11-2 combines with J gene TRBJ2-3; TRBD1 matches at 10 bases. Germline values: CDR1 SGHAT, CDR2 FQNNGV. J gave up 4 bases and V 4 bases, and 2 bases lay outside the gene matches. The CDR3 is 14 amino acids. CDR3 DNA: TGTGCCAGCAGCTGGGACAGGGGTGCAGATACGCAGTATTTT. Translation: CASSWDRGADTQYF.

This chain connects TRBV6-2 or TRBV6-3 to TRBJ1-3, with 7 nucleotides matching TRBD1. Per the germline V gene, CDR1 is MNHEY and CDR2 is SVGEGT. The length of the CDR3 is 16 residues. The junction had 13 bases not matched to a gene; V was cut back by 6 bases and J by 5 bases. CDR3 protein: CASSTGTERRRNTIYF. CDR3 sequence (DNA): TGTGCCAGCAGCACCGGGACAGAAAGGAGGAGAAACACCATATATTTT.

V and J are TRBV7-9 and TRBJ1-2, with D possibly being TRBD1 (6 bases). The CDR3 extends over 12 amino acids. Deletions cut 6 bases from V and 8 bases from J, with 13 bases between. In germline, CDR1 is SEHNR, CDR2 FQNEAQ (reference sequence). CDR3: CASSPRTDGYTF. CDR3 sequence (DNA): TGTGCCAGCAGTCCTCGGACAGACGGCTACACCTTC.

The chain is built from TRBV7-3 and TRBJ1-1; 8 nucleotides agree with TRBD1. V lost 1 base and J lost 5; bases outside the gene matches: 9. The CDR3 runs to 16 residues. Germline loops: CDR1 SGHTA, CDR2 FQGTGA. This CDR3 is CASSLRGRGQYTEAFF. The DNA for the CDR3 is TGTGCCAGCAGCTTAAGAGGCAGGGGGCAGTATACTGAAGCTTTCTTT.

V is TRBV6-5 and J is TRBJ2-2; TRBD1 aligns across 8 bases. Germline V lookup: CDR1 MNHEY, CDR2 SVGAGI. Unmatched junction bases numbered 4, after V lost 6 bases and J lost 1 base. The CDR3 contains 15 residues. CDR3 coding DNA: TGTGCCAGCAGGCCCGGACAGGGGAACACCGGGGAGCTGTTTTTT. Amino acid sequence: CASRPGQGNTGELFF.

The chain recombines TRBV7-2 with TRBJ2-3, with D hard to call. Germline loops: CDR1 SGHTA, CDR2 FQGNSA. The CDR3 loop spans 14 amino acids. Trimming left V 1 base short and J 6 bases short, with 11 bases between. The CDR3 nucleotides are TGTGCCAGCAGCTTAGAACTCGTACCGGATACGCAGTATTTT. The encoded protein is CASSLELVPDTQYF.

The chain carries TRBV7-9 and TRBJ1-1; 9 bases map to TRBD1. The CDR3 is 12 amino acids. The germline CDR1 and CDR2 sequences are SEHNR and FQNEAQ (reference sequence). V was clipped by 6 bases and J by 11 bases; unmatched bases: 7. The CDR3, as DNA: TGTGCCAGCAGGGGACAGGGTGTGGGCGCTTTCTTT. Amino acids: CASRGQGVGAFF.

Only one count was recorded for this clone. The chain uses TRBV20-1 and TRBJ1-3, with 7 bases fitting TRBD1. This CDR3 spans 11 amino acids. In germline, CDR1 is DFQATT, CDR2 SNEGSKA (reference sequence). Losses at the gene ends were 5 bases for V and 7 bases for J; bases not matched to a gene: 2. The CDR3 sequence is CSASDRNTIYF. CDR3 nucleotide sequence: TGCAGTGCTTCGGACAGGAACACCATATATTTT.

The chain carries TRBV12-3 or TRBV12-4 and TRBJ2-1; 7 bases fit TRBD2. V lost 3 bases to trimming and J lost 8 bases; unmatched junction nucleotides: 4. This CDR3 region has 13 residues. For the CDR3, the DNA is TGTGCCAGCAGTTTGCGGGAGCGGGATGAGCAGTTCTTC. Its protein product is CASSLRERDEQFF.

The chain links TRBV3-1 (or the pseudogene TRBV3-2) to TRBJ1-1; perhaps TRBD1 as D (6 bases). Trimming shortened V by 6 bases and J by 5 bases, and 16 bases separated the two germline ends. Looked up from germline, CDR1 is LGHDT and CDR2 is YNNKEL (reference sequence). This CDR3 has 14 amino acids. CDR3 protein: CASSRQGRGTEAFF. The CDR3 DNA reads TGTGCCAGCAGTCGCCAGGGGAGGGGGACTGAAGCTTTCTTT.

This rearrangement joins TRBV10-3 to TRBJ2-3, with 8 bases aligning to TRBD2. With V trimmed by 7 bases and J by 4 bases, 13 bases remained unmatched. CDR1 is ENHRY and CDR2 is SYGVKD in the germline V gene. The CDR3 contains 16 residues. The CDR3 DNA reads as TGTGCCATCAAAGCGCGGGGGGCCCTCGTGGCAGATACGCAGTATTTT. This translates into CAIKARGALVADTQYF.

The rearrangement uses TRBV28 and TRBJ2-1, with 7 bases matching TRBD2. Germline lookup yields CDR1 MDHEN and CDR2 SYDVKM. The J segment lost 0 bases and the V segment lost 3 bases, leaving 14 bases of the junction unmatched. The CDR3 covers 19 residues. The chain's CDR3 is CASSFGRGGFISSYNEQFF. DNA for the CDR3: TGTGCCAGCAGTTTCGGGCGGGGAGGGTTCATCAGCTCCTACAATGAGCAGTTCTTC.

The chain links TRBV28 to TRBJ1-4; 10 nucleotides match TRBD1. The CDR3 is made up of 13 amino acids. CDR1 and CDR2 (germline): MDHEN, SYDVKM. V dropped 10 bases and J dropped 8; count of bases not matched to a gene: 7. The CDR3 nucleotides are TGTGCCACCGACGACAGGGGGCGGGAAAAACTGTTTTTT. The encoded protein is CATDDRGREKLFF. Together with reference TRBV28 and TRBJ1-4, the CDR3 gives the full variable domain: DVKVTQSSRYLVKRTGEKVFLECVQDMDHENMFWYRQDPGLGLRLIYFSYDVKMKEKGDIPEGYSVSREKKERFSLILESASTNQTSMYLCATDDRGREKLFFGSGTQLSVL.

This sequence joins TRBV5-1 and TRBJ1-2; tentatively, D is TRBD1 (6 bases). The CDR3 has 12 residues. Germline assignment: CDR1 SGHRS and CDR2 YFSETQ. Deletions cut 0 bases from V and 8 bases from J, with 8 bases between. The CDR3 loop reads CASSLEGDGYTF. CDR3 nucleotides: TGCGCCAGCAGCTTGGAGGGGGACGGCTACACCTTC.

The chain uses TRBV7-9 and TRBJ2-1, with TRBD2 matching 10 bases. V gave up 0 bases and J gave up 0 bases; unmatched junction bases: 8. Germline V CDR1 and CDR2: SEHNR, FQNEAQ (reference sequence). CDR3 length: 19 amino acids. DNA of the CDR3: TGTGCCAGCAGCTTAGCCCTACTAGCGGGGTTGAGCTCCTACAATGAGCAGTTCTTC. Translated, it gives CASSLALLAGLSSYNEQFF.

This rearrangement joins TRBV7-9 to TRBJ2-5; 7 bases map to TRBD2. Germline CDR1 SEHNR, CDR2 FQNEAQ (reference sequence). The J segment lost 1 base and the V segment lost 5 bases, leaving 4 bases of the junction unmatched. The CDR3 consists of 14 residues. For the CDR3, the DNA is TGTGCCAGCAGCCCCCGGGAGGCCCAAGAGACCCAGTACTTC. Residues: CASSPREAQETQYF.

V usage is TRBV13 and J usage is TRBJ2-1; 12 bases fit TRBD2. CDR1 is PRHDT and CDR2 is FYEKMQ in the germline V gene (reference sequence). Germline trimming cut 5 bases from V and 4 bases from J; bases unmatched to any gene: 15. CDR3 length equals 19 residues. CDR3 loop: CASSGLPSGGARGYNEQFF. Here the CDR3 DNA reads TGTGCCAGCAGCGGCCTTCCTAGCGGGGGGGCCAGGGGGTACAATGAGCAGTTCTTC. The full variable domain, in which reference TRBV13 and TRBJ2-1 provide the parts outside the CDR3, is AAGVIQSPRHLIKEKRETATLKCYPIPRHDTVYWYQQGPGQDPQFLISFYEKMQSDKGSIPDRFSAQQFSDYHSELNMSSLELGDSALYFCASSGLPSGGARGYNEQFFGPGTRLTVL.

The gene calls are TRBV3-1 (or the pseudogene TRBV3-2) and TRBJ2-3; 10 bases are a match to TRBD1. In germline, CDR1 is LGHDT, CDR2 YNNKEL (reference sequence). Trimming took 5 bases from V and 4 from J; bases not matched to a gene: 9. The CDR3 length is 16 residues. The CDR3: CASSYRQGAGADTQYF. The CDR3, as DNA: TGTGCCAGCAGCTACAGACAGGGGGCCGGAGCAGATACGCAGTATTTT.

The chain employs TRBV27 and TRBJ1-2, with 7 positions matching TRBD1. The J segment lost 7 bases and the V segment lost 10 bases, leaving 15 bases of the junction unmatched. CDR3 size: 14 residues. Germline V gene data show CDR1 as MNHEY and CDR2 as SMNVEV (reference sequence). The CDR3 DNA follows: TGTGCCACCAGGGGGACAGTACAATCGGCTGGCTACACCTTC. Its protein is CATRGTVQSAGYTF.

The rearrangement uses TRBV4-2 and TRBJ1-2, with TRBD1 as a possible D gene (6 bases). V lost 1 base and J lost 2, with 8 bases in between. The CDR3 is made up of 14 amino acids. CDR1 LGHNA and CDR2 YNFKEQ come from the germline V gene. CDR3 sequence: CASSQGQENYGYTF. CDR3 DNA: TGTGCCAGCAGCCAAGGACAGGAGAACTATGGCTACACCTTC.

The chain has TRBV5-1 and TRBJ2-3; 7 bases fit TRBD2. This CDR3 is built from 14 residues. Germline CDR1 SGHRS, CDR2 YFSETQ. The trim removed 4 bases at V and 3 bases at J, leaving 5 bases unmatched. The CDR3 loop reads CASSGSAGTDTQYF. CDR3 in DNA: TGCGCCAGCAGCGGATCAGCGGGAACAGATACGCAGTATTTT.

On this clone itself: Other DNA sequences within the sample encode an identical CDR3. V is TRBV18 and J is TRBJ2-3, with TRBD2 identical over 15 bases. Trimming took 3 bases from V and 5 from J; bases not matched to a gene: 3. Germline V CDR1 and CDR2: KGHSH, LQKENI. The CDR3 runs 16 residues. CDR3 DNA: TGTGCCAGCTCACCTCCGGGACTAGCGGGAGGAGATACGCAGTATTTT. Protein product: CASSPPGLAGGDTQYF.

This chain links TRBV9 with TRBJ1-5, with 10 bases matching TRBD1. Germline CDR1 SGDLS, CDR2 YYNGEE. V trimming: 4 bases; J trimming: 7 bases; junction bases outside the gene matches: 5. The CDR3 has 14 residues. CDR3 in DNA: TGTGCCAGCAGCCGGACAGGGGGGGACCAGCCCCAGCATTTT. Translated: CASSRTGGDQPQHF.

This sequence joins TRBV27 and TRBJ1-2; 9 bases align to TRBD1. The germline CDR1 and CDR2 sequences are MNHEY and SMNVEV (reference sequence). This CDR3 has 14 amino acids. Trimming cost V 8 bases and J 5 bases; bases outside gene matches: 9. The CDR3 nucleotides are TGTGCCAGCGGGGGGACAGGGAGAGGGTATGGCTACACCTTC. Protein product: CASGGTGRGYGYTF.